The text below deals with one TCR beta chain. This clone has a single count. Its antigen is still unknown. Within one base of it there is no much larger clone, and no base qualities were kept. Patients had resection either for delayed recurrence of a solitary brain metastasis or for synchronous oligometastatic disease. To avoid including cancers other than NSCLC, any patient with a history of multiple malignancies was excluded. Tumor areas were macrodissected from five or six deparaffinized roughly 9 um unstained sections, using marked H&E slides as a guide. All specimens were fixed in formalin and embedded in paraffin (FFPE). Genomic DNA was extracted using the AllPrep DNA/RNA FFPE Kit. Spanning cysteine to phenylalanine, the CDR3 consists of 13 amino acids. Solely the CDR3 DNA is kept, with 39 bases framed from the first base. The germline V gene encodes CDR1 LNHDA and CDR2 SQIVND (reference sequence). Trimming costs V 3 bases and J 8 bases, and their ends lie 13 bases apart.

The source of the sample is a study of T cells in lung cancer brain metastases (dated by TCRdb to about 2018). Background for the entire study: Of the approximately 20 patients, about 16 had a history of tobacco use, with a median of approximately 40 pack-years. Most of the roughly 20 patients received no interval therapy between primary and metastasis resection. A median interval of about 53 weeks was observed between acquisition of the primary and brain metastasis specimens. In this study, the TCR beta CDR3 repertoires of fully resected primary non-small cell lung cancers were compared with those of paired brain metastases. The cohort comprised some 20 patients contributing about 40 specimens, one primary lung lesion and one brain metastasis each. The median age of the patients at first diagnosis was about 50 years, and the group included several males and about a dozen females. An average DNA integrity number of approximately 4.1 was found in both primary and metastatic specimens, and no significant difference was detected between sites.

General study outcomes and caveats: The ten most abundant clones accounted for a significantly larger fraction of the repertoire in brain metastases than in primaries, which suggests clonal expansion. It was not possible to control for the effects of preoperative corticosteroids on T cell infiltration in brain metastases. Brain metastases had significantly fewer unique productive clones than paired primaries (median around 1,500 versus 4,400). Most clones were specific to a single lesion, and overlap between paired lesions was limited (mean Morisita index roughly 0.25). DNA fragmentation in FFPE samples may have prevented retrieval of the complete infiltrating T cell repertoire.

Between about 2.24 and 4.92 ug genomic DNA was input per sample, and equal DNA input was given to paired samples. TCR beta libraries were built with the immunoSEQ hsTCRbeta Kit using multiplexed V and J gene primers in two PCR steps. Pooled libraries with positive and negative controls were sequenced on an Illumina MiSeq using a 100-cycle paired-end protocol. For the original study's pipeline: The immunoSEQ vendor processed the raw data into normalized, annotated TCR beta repertoire reports. Richness was counted as unique clones by nucleotide sequence, and total richness was extrapolated with the iChao1 and Efron-Thisted estimators. Paired lesions were characterized and compared using Pielou's evenness, Simpson's index, top-ten clone proportional abundance, and the Morisita overlap index. The source is immuneACCESS, and TCRdb retained only in-frame sequences with V and J called. Part of the clones is not carried over; for the studies checked, unresolved V genes explain less than half of this, and the remainder is unexplained. V and J calls and clone size are given by that table; D and trimming were obtained from the DNA. Within this sample are approximately 2,500 clones, with roughly 93% of them counted one time only. Roughly 4% of the sample comes from the top ten.

The receptor chain draws on TRBV19 and TRBJ1-1; a tentative D call is TRBD1 (5 bases match). This TCR was sampled from a woman between 50 and 59 years old with non-small cell lung cancer. Sequencing used tumor tissue from the primary lung tumor. Interpreted using the paper, the cell subset or site label stands for: primary lung cancer lesion. Here is the DNA: TGTGCCAGTAGTATCCAAGGGAAGGGGGAAGCTTTCTTT. This codes for CASSIQGKGEAFF.